Shown below are 27 T cell receptor beta chains from a single sample sequenced in a study of T-cell memory formation after mild COVID-19. In TCRdb, the 5' RACE reads were re-called with MiXCR into one record per CDR3 protein. This sample has hundreds of thousands of distinct CDR3 sequences, with roughly 17% found just once. Input material: PBMCs or a T cell subset sorted from them (not recorded which). The source is an adult woman who had mild COVID-19 (a few samples of this study predate the infection). Cell type and time point are not known.

V usage is TRBV6-2 or TRBV6-3 and J usage is TRBJ2-3; 13 bases line up with TRBD2. Germline-derived CDR1 and CDR2 are MNHEY and SVGEGT. This CDR3 is 17 amino acids long. The J segment lost 4 bases and the V segment lost 4 bases, leaving 8 bases of the junction unmatched. The CDR3 region is CASSLRLAGGLADTQYF. The DNA for the CDR3 is TGTGCCAGCAGTTTACGACTAGCGGGAGGCCTGGCAGATACGCAGTATTTT.

The chain links TRBV29-1 to TRBJ2-7; D not certain. The CDR3 contains 11 residues. Germline values: CDR1 SQVTM, CDR2 ANQGSEA. Here the CDR3 DNA reads TGCAGTGCCCCCTACTTCTACGAGCAGTACTTC. As protein: CSAPYFYEQYF.

This clonotype appeared a few times. V is TRBV13 and J is TRBJ2-7; D unclear. This CDR3 spans 14 amino acids. V was pared by 0 bases and J by 2 bases, with 8 bases between. Looked up from germline, CDR1 is PRHDT and CDR2 is FYEKMQ (reference sequence). In nucleotides, the CDR3 is TGTGCCAGCAGCTTAGGAGGACCTGCCTACGAGCAGTACTTC. Its protein product is CASSLGGPAYEQYF.

V and J are TRBV2 and TRBJ2-1, with TRBD1 identical over 10 bases. The J segment lost 1 base and the V segment lost 10 bases, leaving 7 bases of the junction unmatched. The CDR3 loop spans 15 amino acids. The V gene's germline CDR1 is SNHLY and CDR2 FYNNEI. The CDR3 here is CANRGDRGSYNEQFF. The CDR3 DNA follows: TGTGCCAACAGGGGGGACAGGGGTTCCTACAATGAGCAGTTCTTC.

Ten or more counts support this clonotype. V usage is TRBV7-8 and J usage is TRBJ1-5; the match to TRBD1 covers 9 bases. V dropped 1 base and J dropped 3; count of bases not matched to a gene: 1. Germline-derived CDR1 and CDR2 are SGHVS and FQNEAQ. This CDR3 is built from 15 residues. CDR3 region: CASSLGTGDNQPQHF. CDR3 nucleotide sequence: TGTGCCAGCAGCTTAGGGACAGGGGACAATCAGCCCCAGCATTTT.

This clonotype was detected only a few times. The V call is TRBV12-3 or TRBV12-4, the J call TRBJ2-1; the D gene is possibly TRBD2 (6 bases). This CDR3 region has 16 residues. The V end was cut by 7 bases, the J end by 8 bases, with 24 bases between. For the CDR3, the DNA is TGTGCCAGCAATCTTGCAGGGTCACACACTAGCCATGAGCAGTTCTTC. Translation: CASNLAGSHTSHEQFF.

The table lists this clonotype with a few counts. The chain employs TRBV3-1 and TRBJ2-3, with TRBD2 as a possible D gene (5 bases). Trimming removed 2 bases at V and 8 bases at J, with 17 bases between. Germline CDR1 is LGHDT and CDR2 is YNNKEL (reference sequence). The CDR3 contains 15 residues. The CDR3 spells CASSQRGSKAGTQYF. CDR3 DNA: TGTGCCAGCAGCCAACGCGGCTCAAAGGCGGGTACGCAGTATTTT.

This clonotype was detected a few times. This chain joins TRBV4-1 and TRBJ2-1, with D unclear. Trimming took 3 bases from V and 4 from J, leaving 10 bases between them. The CDR3 is 14 residues long. Per germline, CDR1 MGHRA and CDR2 YSYEKL. The CDR3 sequence: CASSQGLGYNEQFF. CDR3 in DNA: TGCGCCAGCAGCCAGGGCCTGGGGTACAATGAGCAGTTCTTC.

The V and J genes are TRBV10-3 and TRBJ1-1; possibly TRBD1 for D (6 bases). The CDR3 is 14 amino acids. Trimming cost V 3 bases and J 4 bases, with 12 bases left between them. Germline CDR1 reads ENHRY; CDR2 reads SYGVKD. Written as DNA, the CDR3 is TGTGCCATCAGTGAATACAGGGAGGGCACTGAAGCTTTCTTT. Its translation is CAISEYREGTEAFF.

This chain joins TRBV5-1 and TRBJ2-4, with 11 bases fitting TRBD1. The V gene's germline CDR1 is SGHRS and CDR2 YFSETQ. The CDR3 has 16 residues. Trimming cost V 3 bases and J 0 bases; bases outside gene matches: 2. The CDR3: CASSYGTGGAKNIQYF. Written as DNA, the CDR3 is TGCGCCAGCAGCTATGGGACAGGGGGAGCCAAAAACATTCAGTACTTC.

In its sample, this clonotype was seen many times. V is TRBV5-5 and J is TRBJ2-5; TRBD1 agrees at 9 bases. The V segment lost 3 bases and the J segment 4 bases; nucleotides outside the gene matches: 7. This CDR3 contains 15 residues. Germline V gene data show CDR1 as SGHKS and CDR2 as YYEKEE (reference sequence). For the CDR3, the DNA is TGTGCCAGCAGCTCCGGGACAGGGATTACAGAGACCCAGTACTTC. It encodes CASSSGTGITETQYF.

The J gene is TRBJ2-2, the V gene TRBV6-6; D possibly uses TRBD1 or TRBD2 (5 bases each). Trimming cost V 6 bases and J 1 base, with 21 bases left between them. Germline V lookup: CDR1 MNHNY, CDR2 SVGAGI (reference sequence). CDR3 size: 18 residues. CDR3 protein: CASSKLRTGTVNTGELFF. CDR3 bases: TGTGCCAGCAGCAAACTGAGAACCGGGACGGTGAACACCGGGGAGCTGTTTTTT.

This clonotype was counted only a few times. The V and J genes are TRBV20-1 and TRBJ2-7, with a tentative D call TRBD2 (6 bases). Trimming removed 3 bases from V and 1 base from J, with 10 bases in between. Germline CDR1 reads DFQATT; CDR2 reads SNEGSKA (reference sequence). This CDR3 comprises 13 residues. CDR3 nucleotides: TGCAGTGCTAGCGGCGGGACTTCCTACGAGCAGTACTTC. Residues: CSASGGTSYEQYF.

This clonotype was recorded at least ten times. The junction differs from germline at one of its ends, possibly a read error. The chain has TRBV7-7 and TRBJ2-7, with D unclear. CDR3 length: 14 residues. Germline-derived CDR1 and CDR2 are SSHAT and FNYEAQ (reference sequence). In DNA form, the CDR3 reads TGTGCTAGCAGCTTAGGCTTGAATGAGTACGAGCAGTACTTC. It encodes CASSLGLNEYEQYF. Full variable domain (outside the CDR3, taken from reference TRBV7-7 and TRBJ2-7): GAGVSQSPRYKVTKRGQDVTLRCDPISSHATLYWYQQALGQGPEFLTYFNYEAQPDKSGLPSDRFSAERPEGSISTLTIQRTEQRDSAMYRCASSLGLNEYEQYFGPGTRLTVT.

In DNA form, the CDR3 reads TGTGCCAGCAGCACCACTAGCGGACACAATGAGCAGTTCTTC. Amino acids: CASSTTSGHNEQFF. The chain is built from TRBV7-2 and TRBJ2-1, with TRBD2 matching 8 bases. Trimming took 5 bases from V and 5 from J; bases not matched to a gene: 5. The CDR3 runs 14 residues. Germline V gene data show CDR1 as SGHTA and CDR2 as FQGNSA.

CDR3 in amino acids: CSGGPEQFF. In nucleotides, the CDR3 is TGCAGCGGTGGACCGGAGCAGTTCTTC. The V gene is TRBV29-1, the J gene TRBJ2-1, with unresolved D. The V gene lost 7 bases and the J gene lost 10 bases, with 8 bases spanning the gap. CDR1 and CDR2 from the germline V gene are SQVTM and ANQGSEA. The CDR3 contains 9 residues.

The J gene is TRBJ2-2, the V gene TRBV24-1, with 8 bases fitting TRBD2. J gave up 6 bases and V 5 bases, and 10 bases lay outside the gene matches. The CDR3 has 16 amino acids. Germline V gives CDR1 KGHDR, CDR2 SFDVKD. The DNA of the CDR3 is TGTGCCACCAGTGCCACAGGACTAGCTCGCTCCGGGGAGCTGTTTTTT. Its protein is CATSATGLARSGELFF.

Only a few counts were recorded for this clonotype. The chain is built from TRBV3-1 and TRBJ1-1; TRBD1 aligns across 9 bases. The CDR3 contains 15 residues. Per germline, CDR1 LGHDT and CDR2 YNNKEL (reference sequence). V shed 4 bases and J 5 bases; nucleotides not matched to a gene: 8. Written as DNA, the CDR3 is TGTGCCAGCAGCCTGGGACAGGGCGGACGGACTGAAGCTTTCTTT. Translation: CASSLGQGGRTEAFF.

A few counts support this clonotype. The rearrangement links TRBV24-1 to TRBJ1-5, with TRBD1 as a possible D gene (6 bases). Germline V gene data show CDR1 as KGHDR and CDR2 as SFDVKD. This CDR3 is built from 15 residues. V was shortened by 7 bases and J by 0 bases, with 12 bases between the two germline ends. CDR3 loop: CATSRTGTSNQPQHF. As DNA, the CDR3 is TGTGCCACCAGCCGAACAGGGACTAGCAATCAGCCCCAGCATTTT.

This clonotype was seen a few times. The rearrangement links TRBV12-3 or TRBV12-4 to TRBJ1-5; D unresolved. The CDR3 covers 17 residues. Trimming shortened V by 1 base and J by 0 bases, and 13 bases separated the two germline ends. Here the CDR3 DNA reads TGTGCCAGCAGTTTAGTCTTGCTGGGGAATAGCAATCAGCCCCAGCATTTT. Translated: CASSLVLLGNSNQPQHF.

The genes are TRBV7-6 and TRBJ1-6; D remains ambiguous. Germline V gene lookup returns CDR1 SGHVS and CDR2 FNYEAQ. The germline V and J ends were trimmed by 2 bases and 5 bases, with 10 bases remaining between them. The CDR3 consists of 15 residues. CDR3 protein: CASSLTGINNSPLHF. CDR3 coding DNA: TGTGCCAGCAGCTTAACCGGGATCAATAATTCACCCCTCCACTTT.

This clonotype was seen at least ten times. CDR3 sequence (DNA): TGCGCCAGCAGCTTGGACGGCGGGGGCCCTGTGAGGGGGGCCAACGTCCTGACTTTC. Amino acids: CASSLDGGGPVRGANVLTF. V and J are TRBV5-1 and TRBJ2-6, with a possible D match to TRBD2 (7 bases). This CDR3 spans 19 amino acids. V was cut by 0 bases and J by 4 bases, with 20 bases left in between. Germline CDR1 and CDR2: SGHRS and YFSETQ.

This chain joins TRBV7-6 and TRBJ1-3, with D possibly matching TRBD1 (6 bases). CDR1 and CDR2 from the germline V gene are SGHVS and FNYEAQ. The CDR3 is 21 amino acids. V lost 1 base and J lost 0, with 25 bases in between. The CDR3 loop is CASSLVFQEQGTFSSGNTIYF. CDR3 DNA sequence: TGTGCCAGCAGCTTAGTCTTTCAGGAACAGGGAACCTTCAGCTCTGGAAACACCATATATTTT.

This chain uses TRBV12-3 or TRBV12-4 with TRBJ2-2; 8 bases are a match to TRBD2. Trimming removed 3 bases from V and 9 bases from J; junction bases left unmatched: 3. This CDR3 comprises 13 residues. DNA for the CDR3: TGTGCCAGCAGTTTTAGCGGGATGAGGGAGCTGTTTTTT. It encodes CASSFSGMRELFF.

There are a few counts of this clonotype. The chain is built from TRBV19 and TRBJ2-1; D is unresolved. V lost 0 bases and J 5 bases, leaving 2 bases between the germline ends. Per the germline V gene, CDR1 is LNHDA and CDR2 is SQIVND (reference sequence). The CDR3 has 12 residues. CDR3 DNA sequence: TGTGCCAGTAGTATAGATGACAATGAGCAGTTCTTC. Translating it yields CASSIDDNEQFF. Full variable domain (missing parts from reference TRBV19 and TRBJ2-1): DGGITQSPKYLFRKEGQNVTLSCEQNLNHDAMYWYRQDPGQGLRLIYYSQIVNDFQKGDIAEGYSVSREKKESFPLTVTSAQKNPTAFYLCASSIDDNEQFFGPGTRLTVL.

Here the CDR3 reads CASSFTSLTGNEASGANVLTF. CDR3 in DNA: TGTGCCAGCAGCTTCACTTCCTTGACAGGGAATGAGGCGTCCGGGGCCAACGTCCTGACTTTC. The chain uses TRBV7-9 and TRBJ2-6; TRBD1 matches at 7 bases. J gave up 4 bases and V 3 bases, and 21 bases lay outside the gene matches. From germline, CDR1 is SEHNR and CDR2 FQNEAQ (reference sequence). There are 21 residues in the CDR3.

As regards this clonotype: One end of the junction is discordant with germline, which a read error may explain. The chain combines TRBV6-6 with TRBJ1-2, with D maybe TRBD1 (6 bases). Germline CDR1 is MNHNY and CDR2 is SVGAGI (reference sequence). This CDR3 comprises 15 residues. The CDR3 spells CASSYPGEQGVGYAF. The CDR3 bases are TGTGCCAGCAGTTACCCGGGGGAACAGGGAGTGGGCTACGCCTTC.